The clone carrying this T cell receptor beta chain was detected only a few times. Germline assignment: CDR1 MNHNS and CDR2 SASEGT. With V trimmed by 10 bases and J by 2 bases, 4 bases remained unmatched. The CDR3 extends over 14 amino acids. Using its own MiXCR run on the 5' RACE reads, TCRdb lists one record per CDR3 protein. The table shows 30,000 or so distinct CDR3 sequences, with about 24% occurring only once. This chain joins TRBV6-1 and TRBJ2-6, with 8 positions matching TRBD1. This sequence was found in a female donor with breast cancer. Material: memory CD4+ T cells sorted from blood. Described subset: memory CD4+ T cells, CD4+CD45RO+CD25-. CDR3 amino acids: CATGTGPGANVLTF. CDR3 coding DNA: TGTGCCACCGGGACAGGCCCTGGGGCCAACGTCCTGACTTTC.